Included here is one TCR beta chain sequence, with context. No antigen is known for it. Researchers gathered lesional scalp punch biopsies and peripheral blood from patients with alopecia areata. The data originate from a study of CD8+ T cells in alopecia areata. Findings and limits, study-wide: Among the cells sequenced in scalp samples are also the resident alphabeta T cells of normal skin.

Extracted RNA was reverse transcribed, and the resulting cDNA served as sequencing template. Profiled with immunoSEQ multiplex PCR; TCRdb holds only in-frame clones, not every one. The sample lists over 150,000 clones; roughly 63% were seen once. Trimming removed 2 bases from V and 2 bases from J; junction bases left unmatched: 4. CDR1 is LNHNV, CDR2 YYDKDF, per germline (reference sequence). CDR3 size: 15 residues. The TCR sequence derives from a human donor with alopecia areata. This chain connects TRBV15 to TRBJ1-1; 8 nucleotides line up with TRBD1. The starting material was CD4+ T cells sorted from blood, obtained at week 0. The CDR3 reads CATSRPDRGNTEAFF. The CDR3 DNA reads TGTGCCACCAGCAGACCCGACAGGGGAAACACTGAAGCTTTCTTT.